This T cell receptor (beta chain) comes out of a study of cytomegalovirus exposure and HLA in healthy donors. Overall study: Clustering assigned about 80% of the approximately 400 genotyped donors to the Caucasian-associated ancestry cluster. Study-level findings and limits: Later on, an analysis found that several of the most significant clusters appeared to be linked to common viral pathogens, which included parvovirus B19. Productive rates of about 90% or about 30% were seen for most TCR beta V segments in an earlier analysis. The study had only CMV serostatus as immune exposure information.

V lost 8 bases and J lost 6, with 16 bases in between. The CDR3 contains 14 residues. Germline-derived CDR1 and CDR2 are LNHDA and SQIVND (reference sequence). The PCR used 60 Vbeta and 13 Jbeta primers. Using immunoSEQ multiplex PCR, the repertoire was profiled, and TCRdb retains in-frame clones only, with some absent. The sample contains approximately 100,000 clones, more than 65% of which appear only once. About this clone: The antigen remains unidentified.

The receptor comes from a woman under 30 in good health and CMV-seropositive. Input material: PBMCs. The genes are TRBV19 and TRBJ2-2, with TRBD2 as a possible D gene (5 bases). The DNA for the CDR3 is TGTGCCAGTCTAGGGAGTGGGATCCCCGGGGAGCTGTTTTTT. Protein sequence: CASLGSGIPGELFF.